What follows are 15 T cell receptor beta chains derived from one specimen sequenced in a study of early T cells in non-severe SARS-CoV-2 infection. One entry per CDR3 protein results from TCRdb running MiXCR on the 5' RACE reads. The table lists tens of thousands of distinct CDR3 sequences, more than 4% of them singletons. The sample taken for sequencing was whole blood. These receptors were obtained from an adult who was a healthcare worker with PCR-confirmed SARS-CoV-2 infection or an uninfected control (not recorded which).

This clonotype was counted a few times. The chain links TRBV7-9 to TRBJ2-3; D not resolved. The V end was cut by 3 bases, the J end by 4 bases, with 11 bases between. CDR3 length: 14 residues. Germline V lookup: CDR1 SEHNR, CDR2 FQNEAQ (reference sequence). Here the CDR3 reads CASSFSGEADTQYF. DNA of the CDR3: TGTGCCAGCAGCTTCTCGGGCGAGGCAGATACGCAGTATTTT.

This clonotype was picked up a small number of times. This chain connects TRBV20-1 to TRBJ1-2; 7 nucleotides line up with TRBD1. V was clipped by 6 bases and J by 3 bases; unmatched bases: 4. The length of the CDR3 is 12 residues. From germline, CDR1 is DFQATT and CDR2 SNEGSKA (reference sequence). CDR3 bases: TGCAGTGCCTGGGACAGTTACTATGGCTACACCTTC. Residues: CSAWDSYYGYTF.

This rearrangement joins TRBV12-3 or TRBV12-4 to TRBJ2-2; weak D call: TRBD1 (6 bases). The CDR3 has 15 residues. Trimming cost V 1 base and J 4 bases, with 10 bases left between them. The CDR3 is CASSLVTGSTGELFF. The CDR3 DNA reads TGTGCCAGCAGTTTAGTAACAGGGAGCACCGGGGAGCTGTTTTTT.

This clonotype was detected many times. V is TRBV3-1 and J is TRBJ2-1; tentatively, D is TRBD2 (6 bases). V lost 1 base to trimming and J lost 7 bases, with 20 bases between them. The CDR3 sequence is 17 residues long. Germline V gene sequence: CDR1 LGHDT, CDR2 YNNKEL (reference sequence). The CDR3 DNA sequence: TGTGCCAGCAGCCAAGTGTTGTCGGGGGATAAGGGTAATGAGCAGTTCTTC. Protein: CASSQVLSGDKGNEQFF.

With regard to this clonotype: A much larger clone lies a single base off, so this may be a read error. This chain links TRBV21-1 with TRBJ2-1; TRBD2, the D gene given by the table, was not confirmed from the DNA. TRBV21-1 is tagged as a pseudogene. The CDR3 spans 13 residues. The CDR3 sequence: CANSHQDGPRQFF. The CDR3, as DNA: TGTGCCAACAGCCACCAGGACGGCCCACGGCAGTTCTTC.

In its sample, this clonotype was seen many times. The CDR3 loop reads CASSSRRVVGYNEQFF. The DNA for the CDR3 is TGTGCCAGCAGCTCCCGAAGGGTAGTTGGCTACAATGAGCAGTTCTTC. V usage is TRBV5-4 and J usage is TRBJ2-1; D gene unclear. V was shortened by 3 bases and J by 3 bases, with 16 bases between the two germline ends. Germline lookup yields CDR1 SGHNT and CDR2 YYREEE (reference sequence). This CDR3 contains 16 residues. Full variable domain (remainder filled in from reference TRBV5-4 and TRBJ2-1): ETGVTQSPTHLIKTRGQQVTLRCSSQSGHNTVSWYQQALGQGPQFIFQYYREEENGRGNFPPRFSGLQFPNYSSELNVNALELDDSALYLCASSSRRVVGYNEQFFGPGTRLTVL.

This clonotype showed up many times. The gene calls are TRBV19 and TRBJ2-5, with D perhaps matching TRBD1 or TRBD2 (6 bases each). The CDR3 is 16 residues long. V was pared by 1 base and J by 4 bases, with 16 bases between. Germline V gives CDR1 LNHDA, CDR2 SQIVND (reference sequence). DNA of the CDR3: TGTGCCAGTAGTATAGTCCGCAGGGGAGGAGGAGAGACCCAGTACTTC. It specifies CASSIVRRGGGETQYF.

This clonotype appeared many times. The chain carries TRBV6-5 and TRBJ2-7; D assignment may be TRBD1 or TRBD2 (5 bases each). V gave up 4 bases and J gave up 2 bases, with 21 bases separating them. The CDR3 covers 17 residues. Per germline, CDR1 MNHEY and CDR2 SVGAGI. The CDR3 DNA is TGTGCCAGCAGTTCGCAACCAGGAAGGGACCCCGCCTACGAGCAGTACTTC. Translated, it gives CASSSQPGRDPAYEQYF.

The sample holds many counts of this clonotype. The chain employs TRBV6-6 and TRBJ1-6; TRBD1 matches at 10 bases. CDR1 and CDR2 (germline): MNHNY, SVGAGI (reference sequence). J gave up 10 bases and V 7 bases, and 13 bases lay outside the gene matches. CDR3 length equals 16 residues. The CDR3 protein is CASTQGAGQGFSPLHF. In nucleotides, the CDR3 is TGTGCCAGCACTCAGGGCGCGGGACAGGGGTTCTCACCCCTCCACTTT.

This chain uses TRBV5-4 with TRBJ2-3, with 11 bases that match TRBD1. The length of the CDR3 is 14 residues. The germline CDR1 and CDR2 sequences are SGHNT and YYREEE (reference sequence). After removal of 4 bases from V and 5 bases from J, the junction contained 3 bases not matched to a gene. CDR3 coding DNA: TGTGCCAGCAGCCGGGGACAGGGGGTAGATACGCAGTATTTT. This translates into CASSRGQGVDTQYF.

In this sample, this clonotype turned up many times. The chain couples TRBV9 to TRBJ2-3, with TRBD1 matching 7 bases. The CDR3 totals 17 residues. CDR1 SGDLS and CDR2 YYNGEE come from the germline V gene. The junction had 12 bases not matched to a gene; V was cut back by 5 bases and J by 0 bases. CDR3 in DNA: TGTGCCAGCAGAGCCGTCGGAGAGGGGGCTAGCACAGATACGCAGTATTTT. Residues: CASRAVGEGASTDTQYF.

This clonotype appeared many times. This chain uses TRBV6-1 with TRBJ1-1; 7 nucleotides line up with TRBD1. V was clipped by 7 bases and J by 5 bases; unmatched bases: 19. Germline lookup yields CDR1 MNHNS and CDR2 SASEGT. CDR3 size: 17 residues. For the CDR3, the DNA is TGTGCCAGCACAGGGGGGCGAATGGACAGCCCCTTAACTGAAGCTTTCTTT. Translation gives CASTGGRMDSPLTEAFF.

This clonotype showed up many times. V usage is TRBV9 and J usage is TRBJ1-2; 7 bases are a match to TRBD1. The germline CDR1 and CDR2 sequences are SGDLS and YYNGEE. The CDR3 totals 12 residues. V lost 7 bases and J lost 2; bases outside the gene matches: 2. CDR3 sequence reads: CASDRANYGYTF. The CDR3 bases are TGTGCCAGCGACAGGGCCAACTATGGCTACACCTTC.

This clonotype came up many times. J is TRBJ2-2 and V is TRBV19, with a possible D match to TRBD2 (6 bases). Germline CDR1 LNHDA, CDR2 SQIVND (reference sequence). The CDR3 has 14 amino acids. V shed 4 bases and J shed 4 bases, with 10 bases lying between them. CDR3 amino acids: CASSTGTPTGELFF. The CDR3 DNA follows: TGTGCCAGTAGTACCGGGACTCCCACCGGGGAGCTGTTTTTT.

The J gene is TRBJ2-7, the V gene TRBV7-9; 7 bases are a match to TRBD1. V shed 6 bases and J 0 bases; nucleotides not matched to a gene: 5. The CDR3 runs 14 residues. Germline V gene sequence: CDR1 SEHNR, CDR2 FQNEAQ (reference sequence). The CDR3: CASSSRDSSYEQYF. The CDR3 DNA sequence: TGTGCCAGCAGTTCCCGGGACAGCTCCTACGAGCAGTACTTC.